The next 22 T cell receptor beta chains were all read from a single sample in a study of blood T cells in healthy people across ages. A J-beta primer mix and a sample-barcoded 5' primer were used in a second PCR of about 7 to 12 cycles. MiXCR was run by TCRdb on the 5' RACE reads, yielding one entry per CDR3 protein. The sample holds hundreds of thousands of distinct CDR3 sequences, more than 55% seen once. Sequenced: blood. Source of these receptors: a middle-aged man in good health.

The J gene is TRBJ2-1, the V gene TRBV7-2; 9 bases align to TRBD1. The V gene's germline CDR1 is SGHTA and CDR2 FQGNSA. V shed 6 bases, J shed 10 bases, and the junction held 10 bases outside the gene matches. The CDR3 runs 14 residues. The CDR3 DNA reads TGTGCCAGCAGTCGGGACAGGGCATCCCGGGAGCAGTTCTTC. Its protein is CASSRDRASREQFF.

This chain uses TRBV27 with TRBJ2-7, with 7 positions matching TRBD1. The length of the CDR3 is 14 residues. The V gene end was trimmed by 5 bases and the J gene end by 3 bases; junction bases not matched to a gene: 7. Germline V gene sequence: CDR1 MNHEY, CDR2 SMNVEV (reference sequence). In DNA, the CDR3 is TGTGCCAGCAGTCCGACAGGGTATGGCTACGAGCAGTACTTC. It translates to CASSPTGYGYEQYF.

This clonotype has a handful of counts. The chain employs TRBV7-9 and TRBJ1-6; no clear D gene. The CDR3 totals 14 residues. Trimming took off 2 bases at V and 7 bases at J, with 9 bases between the two ends. Germline-derived CDR1 and CDR2 are SEHNR and FQNEAQ (reference sequence). CDR3 sequence reads: CASSLPQENSPLHF. CDR3 nucleotides: TGTGCCAGCAGCTTACCCCAGGAGAATTCACCCCTCCACTTT. Supplemented by reference TRBV7-9 and TRBJ1-6, the full variable domain reads DTGVSQNPRHKITKRGQNVTFRCDPISEHNRLYWYRQTLGQGPEFLTYFQNEAQLEKSRLLSDRFSAERPKGSFSTLEIQRTEQGDSAMYLCASSLPQENSPLHFGNGTRLTVT.

This clonotype showed up just a few times. The CDR3 reads CAIRGTLAGGDNNEQFF. The CDR3 region has the DNA TGTGCCATCAGAGGAACCTTAGCGGGGGGCGACAACAATGAGCAGTTCTTC. The V call is TRBV10-3, the J call TRBJ2-1, with 10 bases identical to TRBD2. Germline V lookup: CDR1 ENHRY, CDR2 SYGVKD. The CDR3 has 17 residues. Trimming at V came to 6 bases and at J to 5 bases, leaving 13 bases not matched to a gene.

The chain links TRBV6-6 to TRBJ1-1; unclear D gene. CDR3 length: 14 amino acids. Germline CDR1 MNHNY, CDR2 SVGAGI (reference sequence). V was clipped by 6 bases and J by 1 base, with 12 bases between them. In DNA form, the CDR3 reads TGTGCCAGCAGCTGGCGGATATCGAACACTGAAGCTTTCTTT. Its translation is CASSWRISNTEAFF.

The chain links TRBV12-5 to TRBJ1-2, with no clear D. Germline-derived CDR1 and CDR2 are LGHNT and FRNRAP. The CDR3 contains 13 residues. V lost 5 bases, J lost 10 bases, and 17 bases lay in between. CDR3 DNA: TGTGCTAGTGGTGAGAGCAAACTCGATGTCTACACCTTC. This translates into CASGESKLDVYTF.

This chain joins TRBV30 and TRBJ2-5; 7 bases line up with TRBD1. Unmatched junction bases numbered 6, after V lost 2 bases and J lost 3 bases. Germline V lookup: CDR1 GTSNPN, CDR2 SVGIG (reference sequence). The CDR3 is 14 amino acids. The CDR3 loop is CAWSLGTAEETQYF. CDR3 bases: TGTGCCTGGAGTCTTGGGACAGCCGAAGAGACCCAGTACTTC.

This clonotype has just a few counts. The chain combines TRBV12-3 or TRBV12-4 with TRBJ2-4, with D possibly TRBD1 on 5 matching bases. The V and J ends lost 1 base and 7 bases respectively, with 8 bases between them. This CDR3 region has 13 residues. The CDR3 DNA reads as TGTGCCAGCAGTTTAGTCCAGGGCAACATTCAGTACTTC. Encoded protein: CASSLVQGNIQYF.

Only a few counts were recorded for this clonotype. The chain joins TRBV27 to TRBJ1-5, with no clear D. The length of the CDR3 is 12 residues. Germline CDR1 is MNHEY and CDR2 is SMNVEV (reference sequence). The V and J ends lost 2 bases and 8 bases respectively, with 7 bases between them. For the CDR3, the DNA is TGTGCCAGCAGTTTAGGTTCGGAGCCCCAGCATTTT. Amino acid sequence: CASSLGSEPQHF.

The chain recombines TRBV27 with TRBJ1-2; D may be TRBD1 (5 bases). The CDR3 extends over 15 amino acids. In germline, CDR1 is MNHEY, CDR2 SMNVEV (reference sequence). V lost 5 bases, J lost 3 bases, and 16 bases lay in between. The CDR3 DNA reads TGTGCCAGCAGTCTAGGGGACTCCTCCCACTATGGCTACACCTTC. Translated, it gives CASSLGDSSHYGYTF.

CDR3 loop: CASSVGGFSEKLFF. The CDR3, as DNA: TGTGCCAGCAGCGTAGGGGGGTTTAGCGAAAAACTGTTTTTT. The chain combines TRBV9 with TRBJ1-4; possibly TRBD1 for D (5 bases). The germline V gene has CDR1 SGDLS and CDR2 YYNGEE. The CDR3 length is 14 residues. Trimming removed 0 bases from V and 8 bases from J, with 11 bases in between.

Only a few counts were recorded for this clonotype. The chain has TRBV4-3 and TRBJ1-2; D uncertain. Germline assignment: CDR1 LGHNA and CDR2 YSLEER. V dropped 0 bases and J dropped 4 bases, with 12 bases sitting between them. The CDR3 runs 15 residues. The CDR3 nucleotides read TGCGCCAGCAGCCAAGAAGGTGGGGTTGGCTATGGCTACACCTTC. Protein: CASSQEGGVGYGYTF.

This chain joins TRBV20-1 and TRBJ2-3; D perhaps matches TRBD2 (7 bases). Trimming stripped 8 bases from V and 3 bases from J, with 21 bases between. Per germline, CDR1 DFQATT and CDR2 SNEGSKA (reference sequence). The CDR3 runs to 15 residues. In DNA form, the CDR3 reads TGCAGTTTCCCTGAGGGGGGGAGGTGGACAGATACGCAGTATTTT. Amino acids: CSFPEGGRWTDTQYF.

This chain connects TRBV20-1 to TRBJ1-6; TRBD1 matches at 8 bases. The CDR3 has 14 residues. The germline CDR1 and CDR2 sequences are DFQATT and SNEGSKA (reference sequence). Germline trimming cut 1 base from V and 14 bases from J; bases unmatched to any gene: 10. The CDR3 reads CSARGRTGYQTLHF. As DNA, the CDR3 is TGCAGTGCTAGAGGTCGGACAGGGTATCAAACCCTCCACTTT.

The rearrangement uses TRBV5-1 and TRBJ2-3; D is perhaps TRBD1 or TRBD2 (7 bases each). Germline V gene lookup returns CDR1 SGHRS and CDR2 YFSETQ. This CDR3 is 14 amino acids long. Trimming left V 4 bases short and J 4 bases short, with 13 bases between. The CDR3 bases are TGCGCCAGCAGCCCCAGGGGGGGAGCAGATACGCAGTATTTT. Protein sequence: CASSPRGGADTQYF.

The V call is TRBV20-1, the J call TRBJ2-7; D is tentatively TRBD1 or TRBD2 (5 bases each). Trimming shortened V by 3 bases and J by 6 bases, and 12 bases separated the two germline ends. Germline CDR1 and CDR2: DFQATT and SNEGSKA (reference sequence). This CDR3 has 12 residues. CDR3 amino acids: CSARKTGGEQYF. In DNA form, the CDR3 reads TGCAGTGCTAGGAAAACTGGGGGCGAGCAGTACTTC.

This clonotype was counted a few times. The J gene is TRBJ2-4, the V gene TRBV12-3 or TRBV12-4; 9 bases fit TRBD1. Trimming removed 1 base from V and 2 bases from J; junction bases left unmatched: 9. The CDR3 totals 18 residues. CDR3 loop: CASSLGKQGASPKNIQYF. The CDR3 coding sequence is TGTGCCAGCAGTTTAGGGAAACAGGGGGCTTCACCCAAAAACATTCAGTACTTC.

V gene TRBV3-1 combines with J gene TRBJ1-4; weak D call: TRBD1 (5 bases). V shed 0 bases and J shed 7 bases, with 15 bases lying between them. The V gene's germline CDR1 is LGHDT and CDR2 YNNKEL (reference sequence). The CDR3 runs 16 residues. The CDR3 protein is CASSQDSEGRGEKLFF. The CDR3, as DNA: TGTGCCAGCAGCCAAGATTCGGAGGGTAGGGGTGAAAAACTGTTTTTT.

The chain joins TRBV28 to TRBJ2-1; 11 nucleotides line up with TRBD2. CDR1 is MDHEN, CDR2 SYDVKM, per germline. V dropped 6 bases and J dropped 0; count of bases not matched to a gene: 10. CDR3 length: 18 amino acids. As DNA, the CDR3 is TGTGCCAGCAGGGGAACTAGCGGGAGAACTAGCTCCTACAATGAGCAGTTCTTC. Amino acid sequence: CASRGTSGRTSSYNEQFF. The variable domain in full, completed from reference TRBV28 and TRBJ2-1, reads DVKVTQSSRYLVKRTGEKVFLECVQDMDHENMFWYRQDPGLGLRLIYFSYDVKMKEKGDIPEGYSVSREKKERFSLILESASTNQTSMYLCASRGTSGRTSSYNEQFFGPGTRLTVL.

This clonotype has a handful of counts. The V and J genes are TRBV12-5 and TRBJ2-5; 7 nucleotides agree with TRBD1. Germline CDR1 LGHNT, CDR2 FRNRAP. With V trimmed by 4 bases and J by 5 bases, 16 bases remained unmatched. The CDR3 runs 17 residues. The CDR3 sequence is CASGWLPNPDREETQYF. The CDR3 coding sequence is TGTGCTAGTGGTTGGCTACCAAACCCCGACAGGGAGGAGACCCAGTACTTC.

This clonotype came up a few times. The V gene is TRBV12-3 or TRBV12-4, the J gene TRBJ1-5; D is unclear. The CDR3 is 13 residues long. Between the trimmed V and J ends, which lost 2 bases and 6 bases, there was a span of 8 bases. CDR3 sequence: CASSLSGVQPQHF. CDR3 bases: TGTGCCAGCAGTTTATCTGGTGTTCAGCCCCAGCATTTT.

The chain has TRBV3-1 and TRBJ2-5; D call uncertain. The CDR3 covers 12 residues. V was clipped by 3 bases and J by 11 bases, with 13 bases between them. The germline gives CDR1 LGHDT, CDR2 YNNKEL (reference sequence). CDR3 residues: CASSHAGNEQYF. CDR3 coding DNA: TGTGCCAGCAGCCATGCTGGTAATGAGCAGTACTTC.